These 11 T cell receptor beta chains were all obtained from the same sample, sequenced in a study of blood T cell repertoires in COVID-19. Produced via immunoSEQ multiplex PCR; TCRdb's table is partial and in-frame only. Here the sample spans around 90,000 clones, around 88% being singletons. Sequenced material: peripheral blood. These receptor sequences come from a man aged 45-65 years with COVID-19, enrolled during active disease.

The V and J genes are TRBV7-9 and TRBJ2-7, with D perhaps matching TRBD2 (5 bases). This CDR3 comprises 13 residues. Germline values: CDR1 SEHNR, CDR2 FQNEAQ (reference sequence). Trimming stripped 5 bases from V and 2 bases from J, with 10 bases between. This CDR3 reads CASSPTGAYEQYF. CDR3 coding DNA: TGTGCCAGCAGCCCGACCGGGGCCTACGAGCAGTACTTC.

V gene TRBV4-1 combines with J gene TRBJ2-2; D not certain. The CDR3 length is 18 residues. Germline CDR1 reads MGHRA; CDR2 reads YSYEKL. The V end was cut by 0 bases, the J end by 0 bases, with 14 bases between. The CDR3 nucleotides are TGCGCCAGCAGCCAAGAACCGCCTGGCAGGCCGAACACCGGGGAGCTGTTTTTT. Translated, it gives CASSQEPPGRPNTGELFF.

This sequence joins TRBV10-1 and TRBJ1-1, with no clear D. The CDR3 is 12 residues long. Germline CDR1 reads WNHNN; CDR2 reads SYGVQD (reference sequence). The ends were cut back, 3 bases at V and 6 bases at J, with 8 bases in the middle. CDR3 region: CASSDSGAEAFF. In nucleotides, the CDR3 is TGCGCCAGCAGTGACTCCGGGGCTGAAGCTTTCTTT.

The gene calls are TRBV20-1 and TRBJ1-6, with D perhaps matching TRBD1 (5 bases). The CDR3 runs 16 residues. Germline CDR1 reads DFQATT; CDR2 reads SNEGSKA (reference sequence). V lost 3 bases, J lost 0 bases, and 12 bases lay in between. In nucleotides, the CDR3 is TGCAGTGCTAGTTCTGGGGGGAGCTCCTATAATTCACCCCTCCACTTT. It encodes CSASSGGSSYNSPLHF.

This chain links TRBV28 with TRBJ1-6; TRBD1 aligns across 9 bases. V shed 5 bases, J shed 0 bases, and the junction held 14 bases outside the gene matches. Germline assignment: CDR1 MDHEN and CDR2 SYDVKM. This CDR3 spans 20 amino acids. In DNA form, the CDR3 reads TGTGCCAGCAGTCTGGGACAGGGATTTGCTGGAGGCTCCTATAATTCACCCCTCCACTTT. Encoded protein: CASSLGQGFAGGSYNSPLHF. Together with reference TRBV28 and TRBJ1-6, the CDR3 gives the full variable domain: DVKVTQSSRYLVKRTGEKVFLECVQDMDHENMFWYRQDPGLGLRLIYFSYDVKMKEKGDIPEGYSVSREKKERFSLILESASTNQTSMYLCASSLGQGFAGGSYNSPLHFGNGTRLTVT.

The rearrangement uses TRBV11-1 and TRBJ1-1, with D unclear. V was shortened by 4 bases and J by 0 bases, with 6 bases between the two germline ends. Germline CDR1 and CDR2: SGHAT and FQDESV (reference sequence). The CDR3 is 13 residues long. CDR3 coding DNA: TGTGCCAGCAGCTCCATCCTGAACACTGAAGCTTTCTTT. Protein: CASSSILNTEAFF. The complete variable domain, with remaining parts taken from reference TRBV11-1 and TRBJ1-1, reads EAEVAQSPRYKITEKSQAVAFWCDPISGHATLYWYRQILGQGPELLVQFQDESVVDDSQLPKDRFSAERLKGVDSTLKIQPAELGDSAMYLCASSSILNTEAFFGQGTRLTVV.

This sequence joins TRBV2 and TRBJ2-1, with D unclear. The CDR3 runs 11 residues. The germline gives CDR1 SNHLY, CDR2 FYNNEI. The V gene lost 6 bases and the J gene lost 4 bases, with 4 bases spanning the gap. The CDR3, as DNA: TGTGCCAGCAGCCAGTACAATGAGCAGTTCTTC. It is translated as CASSQYNEQFF.

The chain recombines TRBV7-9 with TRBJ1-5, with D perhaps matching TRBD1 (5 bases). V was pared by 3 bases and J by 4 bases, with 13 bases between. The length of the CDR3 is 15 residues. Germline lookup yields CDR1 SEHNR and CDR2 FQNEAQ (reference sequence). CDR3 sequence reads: CASSFERQTNQPQHF. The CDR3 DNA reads TGTGCCAGCAGCTTTGAAAGACAGACAAATCAGCCCCAGCATTTT.

CDR3 DNA: TGTGCCAGCAGTCCCCCGGGACAGAAGAACACTGAAGCTTTCTTT. Residues: CASSPPGQKNTEAFF. The V call is TRBV6-6, the J call TRBJ1-1; 7 bases map to TRBD1. The V gene end was trimmed by 5 bases and the J gene end by 1 base; junction bases not matched to a gene: 7. The CDR3 runs 15 residues. Germline CDR1 and CDR2: MNHNY and SVGAGI (reference sequence).

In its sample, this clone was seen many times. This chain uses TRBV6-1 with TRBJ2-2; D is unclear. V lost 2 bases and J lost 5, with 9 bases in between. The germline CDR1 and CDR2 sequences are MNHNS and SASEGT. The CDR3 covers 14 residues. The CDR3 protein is CASSEQVTTGELFF. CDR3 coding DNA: TGTGCCAGCAGTGAACAGGTTACTACCGGGGAGCTGTTTTTT.

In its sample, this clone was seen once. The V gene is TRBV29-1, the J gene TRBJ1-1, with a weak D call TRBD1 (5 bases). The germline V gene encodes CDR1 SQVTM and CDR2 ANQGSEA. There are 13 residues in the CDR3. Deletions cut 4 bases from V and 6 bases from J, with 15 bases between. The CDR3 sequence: CSVALPSTAEAFF. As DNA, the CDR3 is TGCAGCGTTGCCTTACCCTCGACAGCTGAAGCTTTCTTT.